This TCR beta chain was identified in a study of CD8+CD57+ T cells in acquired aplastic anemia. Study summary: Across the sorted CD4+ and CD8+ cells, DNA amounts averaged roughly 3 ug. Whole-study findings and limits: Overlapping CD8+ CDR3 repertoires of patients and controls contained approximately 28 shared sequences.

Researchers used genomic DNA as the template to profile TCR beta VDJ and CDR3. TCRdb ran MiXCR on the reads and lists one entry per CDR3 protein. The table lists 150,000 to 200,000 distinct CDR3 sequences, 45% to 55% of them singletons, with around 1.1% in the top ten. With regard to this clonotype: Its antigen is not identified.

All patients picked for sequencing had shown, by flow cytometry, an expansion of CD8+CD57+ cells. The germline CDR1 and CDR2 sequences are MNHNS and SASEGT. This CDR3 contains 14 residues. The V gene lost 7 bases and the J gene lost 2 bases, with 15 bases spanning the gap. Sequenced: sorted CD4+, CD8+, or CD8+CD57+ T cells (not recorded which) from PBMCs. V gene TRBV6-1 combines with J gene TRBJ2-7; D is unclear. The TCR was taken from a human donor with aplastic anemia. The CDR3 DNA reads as TGTGCCAGCACGTTGGGCCTGCGTACCTACGAGCAGTACTTC. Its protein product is CASTLGLRTYEQYF.